This TCR beta chain comes out of a study of cytomegalovirus exposure and HLA in healthy donors. Study overall: A subsequent analysis reported that the 95 to 150 validation repertoires were produced on the same platform that had also been used for the roughly 700 first-cohort repertoires.

Study-wide results and limits: The tendency of first-cohort TCR clusters to co-occur in the roughly 110 validation repertoires was the finding of a later analysis.

Repertoires were generated with immunoSEQ multiplex PCR, while TCRdb's copy carries only in-frame clones and drops some. The data show under 200,000 clones, over 85% seen once. Remarks on this clone: Its cognate antigen is unknown.

The donors were part of the validation cohort, which consisted of more than 90 subjects and was separate from the first cohort of around 620 subjects. Germline values: CDR1 LNHDA, CDR2 SQIVND (reference sequence). V gave up 4 bases and J gave up 1 base; unmatched junction bases: 3. There are 15 residues in the CDR3. Material: PBMCs. The chain employs TRBV19 and TRBJ1-4; 7 positions agree with TRBD1. The receptor comes from a man aged 18 to 35 in good health and CMV-seropositive. Here the CDR3 reads CASSTQGVTNEKLFF. The CDR3 DNA follows: TGTGCCAGTAGTACCCAGGGGGTAACTAATGAAAAACTGTTTTTT.